Listed below are T cell receptor beta chains from one sample, sequenced in a study of T cell clones after liver transplantation. TCRdb's copy holds only in-frame clones and misses some; the assay was immunoSEQ multiplex PCR. The sample shows around 75,000 clones, about 85% of them seen only once. The sample in question was CD4+ T cells from blood, obtained roughly 50 months after liver transplant. The receptors derive from a human patient who received a liver transplant. Part of the T cells may come from the graft donor. Both conserved end residues are part of each CDR3. Fields, in order: J gene, V gene, D gene, clone size, CDR3 DNA, CDR3 protein. D genes are given only for firm matches. Only some rows state a clone size, as once, few, many or a class for expanded clones.

TRBJ1-5 | TRBV7-2 | - | few | TGTGCCAGCACGCAGGGGCCTAATCAGCCCCAGCATTTT | CASTQGPNQPQHF
TRBJ1-5 | TRBV6-1 | - | few | TGTGCCAGCAGTGTAAATAGCAATCAGCCCCAGCATTTT | CASSVNSNQPQHF
TRBJ2-1 | TRBV7-3 | - | once | TGTGCCAGCAGCTTAGCGGGGGAGCAGTTCTTC | CASSLAGEQFF
TRBJ2-3 | TRBV11-2 | TRBD2 | - | TGTGCCAGCAGCTTGGTTAGCGGGACAGATACGCAGTATTTT | CASSLVSGTDTQYF
TRBJ2-1 | TRBV27 | TRBD2 | - | TGTGCCAGCAGCCCCGTGGAGGGACTAGGTCACAATGAGCAGTTCTTC | CASSPVEGLGHNEQFF
TRBJ2-3 | TRBV19 | TRBD2 | - | TGTGCCAGTAGTAGGACTAGCGACACAGATACGCAGTATTTT | CASSRTSDTDTQYF
TRBJ2-7 | TRBV28 | - | - | TGTGCCAGCATCCCCGGGGGACTCGACGAGCAGTACTTC | CASIPGGLDEQYF
TRBJ2-5 | TRBV29-1 | - | few | TGCAGCGCCTGGCGGGCGGCACAAGAGACCCAGTACTTC | CSAWRAAQETQYF
TRBJ2-3 | TRBV7-2 | - | - | TGTGCCAGCAGCTTTACAGGAGACGGCACAGATACGCAGTATTTT | CASSFTGDGTDTQYF
TRBJ2-2 | TRBV5-1 | TRBD1 | - | TGCGCCAGCAGAGTGGGGACAGGGGAGACCGGGGAGCTGTTTTTT | CASRVGTGETGELFF
TRBJ1-6 | TRBV18 | - | - | TGTGCCAGCTCACCAAAAACAGGGCGAGACTCACCCCTCCACTTT | CASSPKTGRDSPLHF
TRBJ1-5 | TRBV9 | - | once | TGTGCCAGCAGCTCGGGGGGGGCAGGTCAGCCCCAGCATTTT | CASSSGGAGQPQHF
TRBJ2-1 | TRBV6-1 | TRBD2 | medium-sized | TGTGCCAGCAGGCCGGGACTAGCGGGATCCAATGAGCAGTTCTTC | CASRPGLAGSNEQFF
TRBJ2-7 | TRBV5-1 | - | - | TGCGCCAGCAGCTTGTCCGGACAGAACTACGAGCAGTACTTC | CASSLSGQNYEQYF
TRBJ1-2 | TRBV29-1 | - | - | TGCAGCGTTTTGGGTATTGGTGGCTACACCTTC | CSVLGIGGYTF